This is a list of T cell receptor beta chains from one sample in a study of blood T cell repertoires in COVID-19. Assay used: immunoSEQ multiplex PCR; TCRdb lists only in-frame clones, some missing. The sample has about 250,000 clones, over 75% seen once. Source material: PBMCs or T cells enriched from blood (not recorded which). The receptors shown here come from a man in his forties who had recovered from COVID-19. CDR3s include the opening cysteine and the closing phenylalanine or tryptophan. Fields, in order: CDR3 DNA, CDR3 protein, J gene, clone size, D gene, V gene. The D gene is left open where the match is weak. Where a row states a size, it is once, few, many or the class of an expanded clone; other rows omit it.

TGTGCCTTTGGTTCGGTCCAAGAGACCCAGTACTTC CAFGSVQETQYF TRBJ2-5 few . TRBV30
TGTGCCAGCAGCTGCCGGGACTCCTCCTACGAGCAGTACTTC CASSCRDSSYEQYF TRBJ2-7 . . TRBV13
TGTGCCAGCAGTTATAGTGAAAAACTGTTTTTT CASSYSEKLFF TRBJ1-4 . . TRBV7-9
TGCGCCAGCAGCGCTGGGACTAGCGGAACCTACGAGCAGTACTTC CASSAGTSGTYEQYF TRBJ2-7 . TRBD2 TRBV5-1
TGTGCCAGCAGCCCCCGACTCTCCTACTCCTACAATGAGCAGTTCTTC CASSPRLSYSYNEQFF TRBJ2-1 . . TRBV9
TGTGCCAGCAGCTTGGACAGGGGGGGGTATGGCTACACCTTC CASSLDRGGYGYTF TRBJ1-2 few TRBD1 TRBV7-6
TGCGCCAGCAGCCAGACCGACAGGGCGCGAGGTGAAAAACTGTTTTTT CASSQTDRARGEKLFF TRBJ1-4 . TRBD1 TRBV4-1
TGTGCCACCAGCTCCCGACAGGGGATTCCCCTTAACACCGGGGAGCTGTTTTTT CATSSRQGIPLNTGELFF TRBJ2-2 . TRBD1 TRBV15
TGTGCCAGCAGGGACCGGTACAGGGGGCAGGACTACACCTTC CASRDRYRGQDYTF TRBJ1-2 few TRBD1 TRBV9
TGTGCCAGCAGTGAAAGGGGCAGAGCTAATGAAAAACTGTTTTTT CASSERGRANEKLFF TRBJ1-4 . . TRBV2
TGCGCCAGCAGCAATAGCGGCCAAACCTACGAGCAGTACTTC CASSNSGQTYEQYF TRBJ2-7 . . TRBV5-1
TGTGCCAGCAGCTTAGTTAACGGGGGTGAAGCTTTCTTT CASSLVNGGEAFF TRBJ1-1 . . TRBV11-3
TGTGCCAGCAGTTCGTATCCGGGACTAGCTTTCAATGAGCAGTTCTTC CASSSYPGLAFNEQFF TRBJ2-1 . TRBD2 TRBV27
TGTGCCAGCAGATTGTCCCAACTCGGGGAGCTGTTTTTT CASRLSQLGELFF TRBJ2-2 . . TRBV5-5
TGTGCCAGCAGCCCAACACGAAATGAAAAACTGTTTTTT CASSPTRNEKLFF TRBJ1-4 . . TRBV5-4
TGTGCCAGCAGCGTTAGCGGGAGGTCCAATGAGCAGTTCTTC CASSVSGRSNEQFF TRBJ2-1 . TRBD2 TRBV9
TGTGCCATCAGTGATAGCACTCCGGGGGGCTACACCTTC CAISDSTPGGYTF TRBJ1-2 . . TRBV10-3
TGTGCCAGCAGCCCGACCAGCGGGAGCGGGTACGAGCAGTACTTC CASSPTSGSGYEQYF TRBJ2-7 few TRBD2 TRBV7-2
TGTGCCAGTGCCTCCGGAGGGACCTACGAGCAGTACTTC CASASGGTYEQYF TRBJ2-7 once . TRBV9
TGTGCCAGCTCACCTACAGGGCTCGTCGGTCAGCCCCAGCATTTT CASSPTGLVGQPQHF TRBJ1-5 . . TRBV18
TGTGCCAGCAGTCCGACCGGGACAGCGAACACTGAAGCTTTCTTT CASSPTGTANTEAFF TRBJ1-1 . TRBD1 TRBV28
TGCAGCGTTGAAGAAGGCAGGGTGAACACTGAAGCTTTCTTT CSVEEGRVNTEAFF TRBJ1-1 . . TRBV29-1
TGTGCCAGCAGTGAAAGCGGGGGGGCCAATGAGCAGTTCTTC CASSESGGANEQFF TRBJ2-1 . TRBD2 TRBV6-4
TGCGCCAGCAGCCACCCCTTTGACAGGGGTGGTGAAAAACTGTTTTTT CASSHPFDRGGEKLFF TRBJ1-4 . TRBD1 TRBV4-1
TGCGCCAGCAGCCAAGAGGCAGGTTATAGCAATCAGCCCCAGCATTTT CASSQEAGYSNQPQHF TRBJ1-5 . . TRBV4-1
TGCAGCGTTGGCTCGGCGGCAGGGGTAAACTATGGCTACACCTTC CSVGSAAGVNYGYTF TRBJ1-2 . . TRBV29-1
TGTGCCAGCAGCTCAACACTGAACACTGAAGCTTTCTTT CASSSTLNTEAFF TRBJ1-1 . . TRBV11-1
TGTGCCTACGAATCGACAGGTACCGATACAGATACGCAGTATTTT CAYESTGTDTDTQYF TRBJ2-3 . . TRBV30
TGTGCCAGCAGCTTATTTCGGGAGGGACGAAATGAGCAGTTCTTC CASSLFREGRNEQFF TRBJ2-1 . TRBD2 TRBV11-3
TGTGCCAGCAGTTCTCTAGGCACTGAAGCTTTCTTT CASSSLGTEAFF TRBJ1-1 . . TRBV6-2/TRBV6-3
TGTGCCAGCAGCTCCCCGGGACTAGCAGTCGGGGATACGCAGTATTTT CASSSPGLAVGDTQYF TRBJ2-3 . TRBD2 TRBV7-2
TGTGCCAGCAGTTACTCGAGGTTCACCGGGGAGCTGTTTTTT CASSYSRFTGELFF TRBJ2-2 . . TRBV6-2/TRBV6-3
TGTGCCAGAACGATTTCGTCCGGGTTCACTGAAGCTTTCTTT CARTISSGFTEAFF TRBJ1-1 many . TRBV19
TGTGCCAGCAGTCCGACTAGCGGGAGAGAAGATACGCAGTATTTT CASSPTSGREDTQYF TRBJ2-3 . TRBD2 TRBV28
TGTGCCAGTAGTTCGCGCGGTCGCGACCCAGATACGCAGTATTTT CASSSRGRDPDTQYF TRBJ2-3 . . TRBV19
TGCGCCAGCAGCCCGGGGACTAGCGTATCCCTGACAGATACGCAGTATTTT CASSPGTSVSLTDTQYF TRBJ2-3 . TRBD2 TRBV5-1
TGTGCCAGCAGCGCGGAATTACAGGGTGCCTATGGCTACACCTTC CASSAELQGAYGYTF TRBJ1-2 . . TRBV14
TGTGCCAGCAGCCAAGATCAGGGGAACACTGAAGCTTTCTTT CASSQDQGNTEAFF TRBJ1-1 . . TRBV3-1/TRBV3-2
TGTGCCAGCACACCGGGGGGTAATCAGCCCCAGCATTTT CASTPGGNQPQHF TRBJ1-5 . . TRBV12-3/TRBV12-4
TGTGCCAGCAGCCAAAGGGACAGGGCGAACACTGAAGCTTTCTTT CASSQRDRANTEAFF TRBJ1-1 . TRBD1 TRBV4-2
TGTGCCAGCAGCCAGTCCCCTTATGGCTACACCTTC CASSQSPYGYTF TRBJ1-2 . . TRBV14
TGTGCCTGGAGCCAACCTCAGACGGGAAGATGGGAGACCCAGTACTTC CAWSQPQTGRWETQYF TRBJ2-5 once . TRBV30
TGTGCCAGCAGTCCTCGGGGAGGCGAAAAACTGTTTTTT CASSPRGGEKLFF TRBJ1-4 . . TRBV27
TGTGCCAGCAGCCAAGAGAAGGGGCAGGGGGCCTACGAGCAGTACTTC CASSQEKGQGAYEQYF TRBJ2-7 . TRBD1 TRBV4-2